The rows below give T cell receptor beta chains drawn from one sample of a study of shared clonotypes between healthy human individuals. TCRdb's copy holds only in-frame clones and misses some; the assay was immunoSEQ multiplex PCR. The table records nearly 2 million clones, about 95% of them present only once. The sample taken for sequencing was naive CD8+ T cells sorted from blood. Receptor source: a man between 18 and 29 years old in good health. Each CDR3 is given with its conserved first and last residue. A D gene is named only where the DNA matches it firmly. The size entry is marked missing in some rows and otherwise reads once, few, many or a size class.

v_call	d_call	clone_size	j_call	cdr3_aa	cdr3_nt
TRBV11-2	-	-	TRBJ2-7	CASSLVEGFSRGFYEQYF	TGTGCCAGCAGCTTAGTAGAGGGGTTTTCGAGGGGCTTCTACGAGCAGTACTTC
TRBV7-9	-	-	TRBJ2-2	CASSFSEGTGELFF	TGTGCCAGCAGCTTCTCTGAGGGGACCGGGGAGCTGTTTTTT
TRBV9	-	-	TRBJ1-2	CASSALGGLGGYTF	TGTGCCAGCAGCGCCCTGGGGGGGCTCGGCGGCTACACCTTC
TRBV5-6	TRBD1	-	TRBJ1-5	CASSLEFRGGNQPQHF	TGTGCCAGCAGCTTGGAGTTCAGGGGGGGGAATCAGCCCCAGCATTTT
TRBV4-1	TRBD2	-	TRBJ2-5	CASSPGGLASSYQETQYF	TGCGCCAGCAGCCCTGGGGGACTAGCGAGTTCGTACCAAGAGACCCAGTACTTC
TRBV5-1	TRBD1	-	TRBJ1-4	CASSLRDRGNPVDEKLFF	TGCGCCAGCAGCCTGCGGGACAGGGGTAATCCGGTGGATGAAAAACTGTTTTTT
TRBV27	TRBD1	few	TRBJ2-2	CAAGGIGTGELFF	TGTGCCGCAGGGGGTATAGGCACCGGGGAGCTGTTTTTT
TRBV4-1	TRBD2	-	TRBJ2-1	CASSQDPSGGEQFF	TGCGCCAGCAGCCAAGATCCTAGCGGGGGTGAGCAGTTCTTC
TRBV6-5	TRBD1	-	TRBJ1-2	CASSYSRTGGDGYTF	TGTGCCAGCAGTTACTCGAGGACAGGGGGCGATGGCTACACCTTC
TRBV7-8	-	-	TRBJ2-3	CASSLATGDTQYF	TGTGCCAGCAGCTTAGCAACGGGAGATACGCAGTATTTT
TRBV7-9	TRBD1	-	TRBJ2-3	CASSLEADRGATDTQYF	TGTGCCAGCAGCTTAGAGGCGGACAGGGGTGCCACAGATACGCAGTATTTT
TRBV5-8	-	-	TRBJ1-1	CASSKQDTYMNTEAFF	TGTGCCAGCAGTAAACAGGACACCTATATGAACACTGAAGCTTTCTTT
TRBV12-5	TRBD1	-	TRBJ2-7	CASGAGQGFLDEQYF	TGTGCTAGTGGCGCGGGACAGGGATTTCTCGACGAGCAGTACTTC
TRBV27	-	-	TRBJ2-7	CASSLGPGSVNEQYF	TGTGCCAGCAGTTTAGGCCCAGGGAGTGTTAACGAGCAGTACTTC
TRBV7-9	-	-	TRBJ2-1	CASSLTPGMNEQFF	TGTGCCAGCAGCTTAACTCCCGGTATGAATGAGCAGTTCTTC
TRBV5-6	-	-	TRBJ1-1	CASSLGFGGTEAFF	TGTGCCAGCAGCTTGGGGTTTGGGGGCACTGAAGCTTTCTTT
TRBV5-6	TRBD1	once	TRBJ1-6	CASSWDREDSPLHF	TGTGCCAGCAGCTGGGACAGGGAGGATTCACCCCTCCACTTT
TRBV7-8	-	-	TRBJ2-6	CASSLIPEGANVLTF	TGTGCCAGCAGCTTAATTCCTGAAGGGGCCAACGTCCTGACTTTC
TRBV5-4	TRBD2	-	TRBJ2-7	CASSLEGLAAQQQYF	TGTGCCAGCAGCTTGGAGGGACTAGCGGCCCAGCAGCAGTACTTC
TRBV28	-	-	TRBJ2-2	CASSEGSSAGELFF	TGTGCCAGCAGTGAGGGGAGTAGCGCCGGGGAGCTGTTTTTT
TRBV7-6	-	-	TRBJ2-5	CASSSGISETQYF	TGTGCCAGCAGCTCAGGGATTTCAGAGACCCAGTACTTC
TRBV28	TRBD1	-	TRBJ1-2	CASRTTGGSLTF	TGTGCCAGCAGAACCACAGGGGGTTCTCTCACCTTC
TRBV6-1	TRBD2	-	TRBJ2-3	CASSEILAGGADTQYF	TGTGCCAGCAGTGAAATCTTAGCGGGGGGAGCGGATACGCAGTATTTT
TRBV5-4	TRBD2	-	TRBJ2-1	CASSLGTSGSIDNEQFF	TGTGCCAGCAGCTTAGGGACTAGCGGGAGCATCGACAATGAGCAGTTCTTC
TRBV28	-	-	TRBJ2-7	CASSQPGRVYEQYF	TGTGCCAGCAGTCAACCGGGCAGGGTCTACGAGCAGTACTTC
TRBV6-5	TRBD1	-	TRBJ2-7	CASSYSNRGRHEQYF	TGTGCCAGCAGTTACTCGAACAGGGGGCGGCACGAGCAGTACTTC
TRBV7-3	TRBD1	-	TRBJ1-6	CASSFRTGVDSPLHF	TGTGCCAGCAGCTTTCGTACAGGGGTGGATTCACCCCTCCACTTT
TRBV9	TRBD1	-	TRBJ1-1	CASSVGTGVSTEAFF	TGTGCCAGCAGCGTAGGAACAGGGGTATCCACTGAAGCTTTCTTT
TRBV6-5	-	-	TRBJ1-2	CASSYGGDYGYTF	TGTGCCAGCAGTTACGGGGGAGACTATGGCTACACCTTC
TRBV13	-	-	TRBJ2-1	CASADLPNEQFF	TGTGCCAGCGCGGACTTACCTAATGAGCAGTTCTTC
TRBV30	-	-	TRBJ1-1	CAWNWGQSGSTEAFF	TGTGCCTGGAATTGGGGACAATCAGGGAGCACTGAAGCTTTCTTT
TRBV27	-	-	TRBJ1-3	CASRPGISGNTIYF	TGTGCCAGCAGGCCAGGGATCTCTGGAAACACCATATATTTT
TRBV11-2	TRBD2	-	TRBJ2-2	CASSLVGQGGVGELFF	TGTGCCAGCAGCTTAGTGGGCCAGGGAGGGGTAGGGGAGCTGTTTTTT
TRBV7-2	-	-	TRBJ1-2	CASSSLKLRMDGYTF	TGTGCCAGCAGCTCCTTAAAACTCCGGATGGACGGCTACACCTTC
TRBV27	-	once	TRBJ1-5	CASSLGGWNQPQHF	TGTGCCAGCAGTTTAGGGGGGTGGAATCAGCCCCAGCATTTT
TRBV6-1	TRBD2	-	TRBJ2-7	CASSEAPGLGPYEQYF	TGTGCCAGCAGTGAAGCGCCAGGACTAGGACCCTACGAGCAGTACTTC
TRBV5-4	TRBD1	once	TRBJ2-7	CASSKGQGAYEQYF	TGTGCCAGCAGCAAGGGACAGGGGGCCTACGAGCAGTACTTC
TRBV13	TRBD2	-	TRBJ2-7	CASSFRLAAYEQYF	TGTGCCAGCAGCTTTCGGCTAGCGGCGTACGAGCAGTACTTC
TRBV5-1	-	-	TRBJ1-1	CASSLAPQTNTEAFF	TGCGCCAGCAGCTTGGCCCCACAAACGAACACTGAAGCTTTCTTT
TRBV28	TRBD1	-	TRBJ1-6	CASSLTGVGSPLHF	TGTGCCAGCAGCTTGACAGGGGTAGGATCACCCCTCCACTTT
TRBV4-3	-	-	TRBJ1-1	CASSQAGWGAEAFF	TGCGCCAGCAGCCAAGCAGGTTGGGGGGCTGAAGCTTTCTTT
TRBV11-1	TRBD1	once	TRBJ2-1	CASSLATGTGEYNEQFF	TGTGCCAGCAGCTTAGCGACCGGGACAGGGGAATACAATGAGCAGTTCTTC
TRBV6-6	-	-	TRBJ2-7	CASSRDLNEQYF	TGTGCCAGCAGTCGGGACTTAAACGAGCAGTACTTC
TRBV6-5	-	-	TRBJ1-2	CASFGAGDGDYGYTF	TGTGCCAGCTTTGGGGCAGGAGACGGGGACTATGGCTACACCTTC
TRBV1	-	-	TRBJ1-5	CTSSQDLTGGPSGQPQHF	TGCACCAGCAGCCAAGACTTGACCGGGGGGCCGAGCGGTCAGCCCCAGCATTTT
TRBV11-2	-	-	TRBJ2-7	CASSPPLYEQYF	TGTGCCAGCAGCCCTCCCCTCTACGAGCAGTACTTC
TRBV9	-	-	TRBJ2-7	CASSGDGYEQYF	TGTGCCAGCAGCGGCGACGGTTACGAGCAGTACTTC
TRBV30	-	-	TRBJ2-3	CAWSGDRSTDTQYF	TGTGCCTGGAGTGGGGACCGTAGCACAGATACGCAGTATTTT
TRBV5-1	-	-	TRBJ1-2	CASGPGRVSPDVGYTF	TGCGCCAGCGGTCCCGGCCGTGTCAGTCCGGATGTCGGCTACACCTTC
TRBV10-3	TRBD2	-	TRBJ2-3	CAIKGLAGRADTQYF	TGTGCCATCAAGGGACTAGCGGGCCGAGCAGATACGCAGTATTTT
TRBV11-2	-	once	TRBJ2-1	CASSLGGGGEQFF	TGTGCCAGCAGCTTAGGGGGAGGAGGCGAGCAGTTCTTC
TRBV10-3	TRBD1	-	TRBJ1-3	CAISEAGGSGNTIYF	TGTGCCATCAGTGAGGCAGGGGGCTCTGGAAACACCATATATTTT
TRBV2	TRBD1	-	TRBJ1-2	CASSAGTGGLGYTF	TGTGCCAGCAGTGCCGGGACAGGGGGCCTTGGCTACACCTTC
TRBV13	-	-	TRBJ2-1	CASSATDEVPYNEQFF	TGTGCCAGCAGCGCCACCGACGAGGTCCCCTACAATGAGCAGTTCTTC
TRBV7-9	TRBD1	-	TRBJ1-2	CASSSGQTNYGYTF	TGTGCCAGCAGCTCGGGACAGACTAACTATGGCTACACCTTC